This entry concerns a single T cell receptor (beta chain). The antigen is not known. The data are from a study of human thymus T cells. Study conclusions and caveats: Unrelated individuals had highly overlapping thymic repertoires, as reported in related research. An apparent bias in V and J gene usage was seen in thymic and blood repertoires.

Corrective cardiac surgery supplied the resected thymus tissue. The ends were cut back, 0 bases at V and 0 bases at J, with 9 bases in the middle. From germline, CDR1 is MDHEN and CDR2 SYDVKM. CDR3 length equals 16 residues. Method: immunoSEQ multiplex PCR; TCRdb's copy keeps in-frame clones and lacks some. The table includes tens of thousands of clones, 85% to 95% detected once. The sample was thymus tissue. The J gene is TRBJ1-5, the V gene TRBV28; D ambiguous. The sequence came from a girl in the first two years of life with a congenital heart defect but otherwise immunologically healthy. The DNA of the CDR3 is TGTGCCAGCAGTTTATGTAGGAGGGTTAGCAATCAGCCCCAGCATTTT. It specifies CASSLCRRVSNQPQHF.